What follows is one T cell receptor beta chain and its context. Original analysis: Amplification of reference gene primers provided the estimated nucleated cell counts. Assay used: immunoSEQ multiplex PCR; TCRdb lists only in-frame clones, some missing. Clonal size and the V and J genes are those of that table, whereas D and trimming came from the DNA. The profile shows roughly 230,000 clones, around 91% of them singletons. Followed longitudinally, the Seattle patients had been enrolled during active infection. The data were obtained in a study of blood T cell repertoires in COVID-19. Study-level background: COVID-19 samples collected from the United States, Italy and Spain covered acute and convalescent phases. PBMCs, B-cell-depleted T cells, or T cells were the source of the cDNA or gDNA that made up the material.

The CDR3 is 15 amino acids. Germline loops: CDR1 MNHEY, CDR2 SMNVEV (reference sequence). V gave up 8 bases and J gave up 2 bases; unmatched junction bases: 8. This sequence originates from a woman in her sixties with COVID-19, enrolled during active disease. The sequencing sample was made of peripheral blood. This chain connects TRBV27 to TRBJ2-7; 11 bases agree with TRBD2. CDR3 residues: CASGRLAGRAYEQYF. In nucleotides, the CDR3 is TGTGCCAGCGGACGACTAGCGGGGAGAGCCTACGAGCAGTACTTC.